This T cell receptor (beta chain) was sequenced during a study of blood T cell repertoires in COVID-19. Generated by immunoSEQ multiplex PCR, the TCRdb table keeps only in-frame clones and is missing some. This table has 200,000 to 250,000 clones, around 88% appearing once. Germline V gene data show CDR1 as LNHDA and CDR2 as SQIVND (reference sequence). This CDR3 comprises 15 residues. The V end was cut by 7 bases, the J end by 4 bases, with 19 bases between. The rearrangement uses TRBV19 and TRBJ1-1; D is perhaps TRBD1 (6 bases). Source material: PBMCs or T cells enriched from blood (not recorded which). The clonotype comes from a woman in her fifties or sixties who had recovered from COVID-19. The CDR3: CASTRSGGRVTEAFF. In DNA form, the CDR3 reads TGTGCCAGTACTCGATCGGGGGGCCGGGTCACTGAAGCTTTCTTT.